This T cell receptor beta chain was profiled in a study of T cells after yellow fever vaccination. In the study overall: Fractions low in cell number were prepared with SMART-Seq v4 Ultra Low Input.

One entry per CDR3 protein results from TCRdb running MiXCR on the 5' RACE reads. The table lists some 320,000 distinct CDR3 sequences, over 3.5% of them singletons. The CDR3 totals 18 residues. Here the sequenced sample was PBMCs, taken 15 days after the yellow fever booster vaccination. This receptor was identified in a man younger than 35 who received the YFV17D yellow fever vaccine. V usage is TRBV12-2 and J usage is TRBJ1-6; the table assigns TRBD1, which was not confirmed against the DNA. TRBV12-2 is listed as a pseudogene. The DNA for the CDR3 is TGTGCAAGTCGCCAGGGACCCAGGGAGTACAGGAATAATTCACCCCTCCACTTT. Its protein product is CASRQGPREYRNNSPLHF.